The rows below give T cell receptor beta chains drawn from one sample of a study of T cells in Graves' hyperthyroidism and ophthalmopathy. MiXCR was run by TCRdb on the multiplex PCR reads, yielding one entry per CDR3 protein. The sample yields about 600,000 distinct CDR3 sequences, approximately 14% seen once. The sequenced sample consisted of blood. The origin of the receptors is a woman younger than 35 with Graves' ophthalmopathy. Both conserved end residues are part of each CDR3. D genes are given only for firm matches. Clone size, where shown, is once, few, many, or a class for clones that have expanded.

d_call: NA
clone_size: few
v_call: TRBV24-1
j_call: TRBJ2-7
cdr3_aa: CATKDTRGYEQYF
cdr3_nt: TGTGCCACCAAGGACACCCGGGGCTACGAGCAGTACTTC

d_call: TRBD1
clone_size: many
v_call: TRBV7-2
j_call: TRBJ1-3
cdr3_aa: CASSRSHRTGGNTIYF
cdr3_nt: TGTGCCAGCAGCCGCTCCCACCGGACAGGTGGAAACACCATATATTTT

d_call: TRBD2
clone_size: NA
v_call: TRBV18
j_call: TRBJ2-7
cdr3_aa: CASSPPGGSLYEQYF
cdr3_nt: TGTGCCAGCTCACCACCCGGCGGGAGCCTCTACGAGCAGTACTTC

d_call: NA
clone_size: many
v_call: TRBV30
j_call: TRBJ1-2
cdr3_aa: CAWSVWVSYGYTF
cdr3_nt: TGTGCCTGGAGTGTGTGGGTCTCCTATGGCTACACCTTC

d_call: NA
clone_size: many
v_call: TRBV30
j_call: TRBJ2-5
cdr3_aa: CAWSVQTLQETQYF
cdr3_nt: TGTGCCTGGAGTGTCCAGACACTTCAAGAGACCCAGTACTTC

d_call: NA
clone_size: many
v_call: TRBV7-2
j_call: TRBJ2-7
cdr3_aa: CASSSGFHEQYF
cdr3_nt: TGTGCCAGCAGCTCCGGCTTCCACGAGCAGTACTTC

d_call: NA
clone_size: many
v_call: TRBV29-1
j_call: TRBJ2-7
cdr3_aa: CSVEASPTVGPSYEQYF
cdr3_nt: TGCAGCGTTGAAGCGAGCCCCACAGTGGGCCCTTCCTACGAGCAGTACTTC

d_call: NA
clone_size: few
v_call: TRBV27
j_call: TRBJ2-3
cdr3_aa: CASSARLGWDTQYF
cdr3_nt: TGTGCCAGCAGTGCGAGACTCGGGTGGGATACGCAGTATTTT

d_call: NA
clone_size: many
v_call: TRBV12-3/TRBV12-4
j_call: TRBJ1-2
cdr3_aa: CASSPSAGLGYGYTF
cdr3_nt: TGTGCCAGCAGCCCCAGCGCGGGGCTCGGCTATGGCTACACCTTC

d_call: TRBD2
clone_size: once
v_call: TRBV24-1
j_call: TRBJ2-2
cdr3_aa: CATSDSLRTRNPTGELFF
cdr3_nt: TGTGCCACCAGTGATTCCTTGCGGACTAGAAACCCCACCGGGGAGCTGTTTTTT

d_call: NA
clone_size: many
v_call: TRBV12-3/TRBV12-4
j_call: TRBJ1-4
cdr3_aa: CASTIGVAGFEKLFF
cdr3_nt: TGTGCCAGCACCATTGGGGTTGCAGGGTTCGAAAAACTGTTTTTT

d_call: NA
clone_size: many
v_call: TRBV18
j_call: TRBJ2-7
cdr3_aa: CATSGSEAYEQYF
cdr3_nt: TGTGCCACTTCAGGGTCGGAAGCCTACGAGCAGTACTTC

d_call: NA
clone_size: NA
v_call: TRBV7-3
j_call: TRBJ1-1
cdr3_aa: CASSSTGGGNTEAFF
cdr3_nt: TGTGCCAGCAGCTCAACGGGGGGGGGGAACACTGAAGCTTTCTTT

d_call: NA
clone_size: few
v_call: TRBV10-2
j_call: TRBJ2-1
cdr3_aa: CASNNEVYEQFF
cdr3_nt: TGCGCCAGCAATAATGAGGTTTATGAGCAGTTCTTC

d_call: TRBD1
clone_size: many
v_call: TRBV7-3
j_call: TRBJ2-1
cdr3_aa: CASSRKDRGQHNEQFF
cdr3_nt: TGTGCCAGCAGCCGGAAGGACAGGGGGCAACACAATGAGCAGTTCTTC

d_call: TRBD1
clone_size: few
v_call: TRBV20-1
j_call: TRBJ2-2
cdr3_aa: CSAPLQGRTGELFF
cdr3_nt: TGCAGTGCTCCCCTACAGGGGCGCACCGGGGAGCTGTTTTTT

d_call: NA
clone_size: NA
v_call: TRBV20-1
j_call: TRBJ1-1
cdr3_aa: CSAREAGPNTEAFF
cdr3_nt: TGCAGTGCTAGAGAAGCAGGACCGAACACTGAAGCTTTCTTT

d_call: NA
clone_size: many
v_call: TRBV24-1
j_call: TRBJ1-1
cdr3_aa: CATSGARDTEAFF
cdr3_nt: TGTGCCACCTCCGGGGCGCGGGACACTGAAGCTTTCTTT

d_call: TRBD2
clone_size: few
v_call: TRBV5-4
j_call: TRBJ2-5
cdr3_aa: CASSLSSGSRMYQETQYF
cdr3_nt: TGTGCCAGCAGCTTATCTAGCGGGAGCCGAATGTACCAAGAGACCCAGTACTTC

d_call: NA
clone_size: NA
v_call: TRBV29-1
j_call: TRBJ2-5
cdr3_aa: CSVDAGIQETQYF
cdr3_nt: TGCAGCGTTGATGCAGGCATCCAAGAGACCCAGTACTTC

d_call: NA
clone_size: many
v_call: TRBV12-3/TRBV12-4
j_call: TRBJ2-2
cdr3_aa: CASSFGHEGTGELFF
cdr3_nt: TGTGCCAGCAGTTTTGGCCACGAGGGAACCGGGGAGCTGTTTTTT

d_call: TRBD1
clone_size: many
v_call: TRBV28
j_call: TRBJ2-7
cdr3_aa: CASSHRDSYEQYF
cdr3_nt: TGTGCCAGCAGCCACAGGGACAGCTACGAGCAGTACTTC

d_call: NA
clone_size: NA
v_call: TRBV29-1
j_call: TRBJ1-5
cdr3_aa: CSVVQGNQPQHF
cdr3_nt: TGCAGCGTTGTTCAGGGAAATCAGCCCCAGCATTTT

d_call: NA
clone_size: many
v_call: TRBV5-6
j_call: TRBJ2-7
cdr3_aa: CASSLGITYEQYF
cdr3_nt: TGTGCCAGCAGCTTGGGGATAACCTACGAGCAGTACTTC

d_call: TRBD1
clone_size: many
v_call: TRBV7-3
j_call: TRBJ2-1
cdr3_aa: CASSLGTGARNEQFF
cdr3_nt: TGTGCCAGCAGCCTCGGGACAGGGGCGAGGAATGAGCAGTTCTTC

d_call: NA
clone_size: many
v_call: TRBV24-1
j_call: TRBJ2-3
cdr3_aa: CATSSSGAGVSDTQYF
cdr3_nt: TGTGCCACCAGTAGCTCAGGGGCAGGGGTATCAGATACGCAGTATTTT

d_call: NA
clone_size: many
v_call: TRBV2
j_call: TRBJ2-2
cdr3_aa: CASSADRTGELFF
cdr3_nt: TGTGCCAGCAGCGCAGACAGGACCGGGGAGCTGTTTTTT

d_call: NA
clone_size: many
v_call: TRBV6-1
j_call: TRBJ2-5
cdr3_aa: CASTSAAAWGTQYF
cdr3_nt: TGTGCCAGCACCTCAGCGGCCGCCTGGGGGACCCAGTACTTC

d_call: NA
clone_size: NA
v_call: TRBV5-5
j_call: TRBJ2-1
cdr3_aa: CASSLPSYNEQFF
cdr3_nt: TGTGCCAGCAGCTTACCCAGTTACAATGAGCAGTTCTTC